The rows below give T cell receptor beta chains drawn from one sample of a study of blood T cell repertoires in COVID-19. The table came from immunoSEQ multiplex PCR; TCRdb's copy has only in-frame clones and leaves some out. This table holds fewer than 40,000 clones, approximately 91% found once. The sequenced material came from peripheral blood. All receptors come from a human donor with active COVID-19. The donor label of this sample is uncertain. The CDR3 runs from the conserved cysteine through the conserved F or W. Fields, in order: clone size, V gene, J gene, D gene, CDR3 protein, CDR3 DNA. A D gene is named only where the DNA matches it firmly. Only some rows state a clone size, as once, few, many or a class for expanded clones.

>-|TRBV5-1|TRBJ1-4|-
CASSLGAVTNEKLFF
TGCGCCAGCAGCTTGGGGGCCGTCACTAATGAAAAACTGTTTTTT
>-|TRBV18|TRBJ2-2|-
CASSPYGAAGELFF
TGTGCCAGCTCACCATATGGGGCAGCCGGGGAGCTGTTTTTT
>-|TRBV3-1/TRBV3-2|TRBJ2-5|-
CASSQVTTTLEETQYF
TGTGCCAGCAGCCAAGTGACTACCACCCTTGAAGAGACCCAGTACTTC
>-|TRBV7-7|TRBJ2-3|TRBD1
CASSSTGPDTQYF
TGTGCTAGCAGCTCGACAGGGCCAGATACGCAGTATTTT
>-|TRBV4-1|TRBJ1-4|-
CASSLSPRGRTNEKLFF
TGCGCCAGCAGCCTGTCGCCCCGGGGGAGAACTAATGAAAAACTGTTTTTT
>-|TRBV28|TRBJ2-3|-
CASSFGLTDTQYF
TGTGCCAGCAGTTTTGGACTCACAGATACGCAGTATTTT
>-|TRBV5-1|TRBJ2-4|-
CASSLARGENIQYF
TGCGCCAGCAGCTTGGCCAGGGGAGAAAACATTCAGTACTTC
>-|TRBV6-2/TRBV6-3|TRBJ2-7|-
CASSYGHNTYEQYF
TGTGCCAGCAGTTACGGACATAATACCTACGAGCAGTACTTC
>-|TRBV29-1|TRBJ1-2|TRBD1
CSAGGGQGVPSNGYTF
TGCAGCGCCGGAGGGGGACAGGGAGTTCCCTCGAATGGCTACACCTTC
>-|TRBV15|TRBJ2-2|-
CATSRAVGGMNTGELFF
TGTGCCACCAGCAGAGCCGTTGGAGGGATGAACACCGGGGAGCTGTTTTTT
>-|TRBV19|TRBJ1-5|TRBD1
CASSIDGTGGQPQHF
TGTGCCAGTAGTATAGATGGGACAGGGGGGCAGCCCCAGCATTTT
>once|TRBV11-3|TRBJ2-7|TRBD2
CASSSAGTGGASYEQYF
TGTGCCAGCAGCTCCGCGGGTACCGGGGGGGCCTCCTACGAGCAGTACTTC
>-|TRBV7-3|TRBJ2-1|-
CASSLSPAVFNEQFF
TGTGCCAGCAGCTTAAGCCCCGCGGTCTTCAATGAGCAGTTCTTC
>-|TRBV11-2|TRBJ2-1|-
CASSSLPRTGHNEQFF
TGTGCCAGCAGCTCTCTCCCTAGGACTGGCCACAATGAGCAGTTCTTC
>-|TRBV13|TRBJ1-1|-
CASSLLQGFDMNTEAFF
TGTGCCAGCAGCTTATTACAGGGATTCGATATGAACACTGAAGCTTTCTTT
>-|TRBV5-1|TRBJ2-1|TRBD1
CASSSDRGISYNEQFF
TGCGCCAGCAGCTCGGACAGGGGGATCTCCTACAATGAGCAGTTCTTC
>-|TRBV7-2|TRBJ1-4|TRBD1
CASSLSRTGGNEKLFF
TGTGCCAGCAGCTTATCCAGGACAGGGGGAAATGAAAAACTGTTTTTT
>-|TRBV29-1|TRBJ2-5|-
CSVEDRGGQETQYF
TGCAGCGTTGAAGACCGGGGTGGGCAAGAGACCCAGTACTTC
>-|TRBV6-2/TRBV6-3|TRBJ2-7|-
CASSYSNFEQYF
TGTGCCAGCAGTTACTCGAACTTTGAGCAGTACTTC
>-|TRBV4-3|TRBJ2-2|TRBD2
CASSRITSGRSTGELFF
TGCGCCAGCAGCCGTATTACTAGCGGGAGAAGCACCGGGGAGCTGTTTTTT
>once|TRBV7-2|TRBJ2-3|TRBD2
CASSPGLAGPSTDTQYF
TGTGCCAGCAGCCCAGGACTAGCGGGACCTAGCACAGATACGCAGTATTTT
>-|TRBV28|TRBJ2-1|-
CASSLFEANLLYNEQFF
TGTGCCAGCAGTTTATTCGAAGCAAACCTACTGTACAATGAGCAGTTCTTC
>-|TRBV15|TRBJ2-7|TRBD2
CATSRDRRTSGSYEQYF
TGTGCCACCAGCAGAGACCGGAGAACTAGCGGCTCCTACGAGCAGTACTTC
>-|TRBV9|TRBJ2-1|-
CASSPRGDEQFF
TGTGCCAGCAGCCCCCGGGGAGATGAGCAGTTCTTC
>-|TRBV9|TRBJ1-2|TRBD1
CASSVGEPTGGTFGYTF
TGTGCCAGCAGCGTAGGGGAACCGACAGGGGGGACCTTCGGCTACACCTTC
>-|TRBV2|TRBJ1-2|-
CASSLEDGYGYTF
TGTGCCAGCAGTCTCGAGGATGGCTATGGCTACACCTTC
>-|TRBV11-1|TRBJ2-5|-
CASSRDTGSQETQYF
TGTGCCAGCAGCCGGGACACAGGTTCGCAAGAGACCCAGTACTTC
>once|TRBV19|TRBJ2-7|TRBD2
CASSGTSGSSYEQYF
TGTGCCAGTAGTGGGACTAGCGGGAGCTCCTACGAGCAGTACTTC
>-|TRBV28|TRBJ1-1|TRBD1
CASKGQAGTEAFF
TGTGCCAGCAAAGGACAGGCGGGGACTGAAGCTTTCTTT
>few|TRBV11-2|TRBJ1-4|-
CASSLGPGMGKLFF
TGTGCCAGCAGCTTAGGCCCAGGGATGGGAAAACTGTTTTTT
>-|TRBV9|TRBJ1-4|TRBD1
CASSEKGGTGLEKLFF
TGTGCCAGCAGCGAAAAAGGGGGGACAGGACTCGAAAAACTGTTTTTT
>once|TRBV14|TRBJ2-1|TRBD2
CASSQESRLAGGVGYEQFF
TGTGCCAGCAGCCAAGAATCTCGCCTAGCGGGAGGGGTGGGATATGAGCAGTTCTTC
>-|TRBV24-1|TRBJ1-3|TRBD1
CATPPGGIWNTIYF
TGTGCCACTCCGCCAGGGGGAATCTGGAACACCATATATTTT